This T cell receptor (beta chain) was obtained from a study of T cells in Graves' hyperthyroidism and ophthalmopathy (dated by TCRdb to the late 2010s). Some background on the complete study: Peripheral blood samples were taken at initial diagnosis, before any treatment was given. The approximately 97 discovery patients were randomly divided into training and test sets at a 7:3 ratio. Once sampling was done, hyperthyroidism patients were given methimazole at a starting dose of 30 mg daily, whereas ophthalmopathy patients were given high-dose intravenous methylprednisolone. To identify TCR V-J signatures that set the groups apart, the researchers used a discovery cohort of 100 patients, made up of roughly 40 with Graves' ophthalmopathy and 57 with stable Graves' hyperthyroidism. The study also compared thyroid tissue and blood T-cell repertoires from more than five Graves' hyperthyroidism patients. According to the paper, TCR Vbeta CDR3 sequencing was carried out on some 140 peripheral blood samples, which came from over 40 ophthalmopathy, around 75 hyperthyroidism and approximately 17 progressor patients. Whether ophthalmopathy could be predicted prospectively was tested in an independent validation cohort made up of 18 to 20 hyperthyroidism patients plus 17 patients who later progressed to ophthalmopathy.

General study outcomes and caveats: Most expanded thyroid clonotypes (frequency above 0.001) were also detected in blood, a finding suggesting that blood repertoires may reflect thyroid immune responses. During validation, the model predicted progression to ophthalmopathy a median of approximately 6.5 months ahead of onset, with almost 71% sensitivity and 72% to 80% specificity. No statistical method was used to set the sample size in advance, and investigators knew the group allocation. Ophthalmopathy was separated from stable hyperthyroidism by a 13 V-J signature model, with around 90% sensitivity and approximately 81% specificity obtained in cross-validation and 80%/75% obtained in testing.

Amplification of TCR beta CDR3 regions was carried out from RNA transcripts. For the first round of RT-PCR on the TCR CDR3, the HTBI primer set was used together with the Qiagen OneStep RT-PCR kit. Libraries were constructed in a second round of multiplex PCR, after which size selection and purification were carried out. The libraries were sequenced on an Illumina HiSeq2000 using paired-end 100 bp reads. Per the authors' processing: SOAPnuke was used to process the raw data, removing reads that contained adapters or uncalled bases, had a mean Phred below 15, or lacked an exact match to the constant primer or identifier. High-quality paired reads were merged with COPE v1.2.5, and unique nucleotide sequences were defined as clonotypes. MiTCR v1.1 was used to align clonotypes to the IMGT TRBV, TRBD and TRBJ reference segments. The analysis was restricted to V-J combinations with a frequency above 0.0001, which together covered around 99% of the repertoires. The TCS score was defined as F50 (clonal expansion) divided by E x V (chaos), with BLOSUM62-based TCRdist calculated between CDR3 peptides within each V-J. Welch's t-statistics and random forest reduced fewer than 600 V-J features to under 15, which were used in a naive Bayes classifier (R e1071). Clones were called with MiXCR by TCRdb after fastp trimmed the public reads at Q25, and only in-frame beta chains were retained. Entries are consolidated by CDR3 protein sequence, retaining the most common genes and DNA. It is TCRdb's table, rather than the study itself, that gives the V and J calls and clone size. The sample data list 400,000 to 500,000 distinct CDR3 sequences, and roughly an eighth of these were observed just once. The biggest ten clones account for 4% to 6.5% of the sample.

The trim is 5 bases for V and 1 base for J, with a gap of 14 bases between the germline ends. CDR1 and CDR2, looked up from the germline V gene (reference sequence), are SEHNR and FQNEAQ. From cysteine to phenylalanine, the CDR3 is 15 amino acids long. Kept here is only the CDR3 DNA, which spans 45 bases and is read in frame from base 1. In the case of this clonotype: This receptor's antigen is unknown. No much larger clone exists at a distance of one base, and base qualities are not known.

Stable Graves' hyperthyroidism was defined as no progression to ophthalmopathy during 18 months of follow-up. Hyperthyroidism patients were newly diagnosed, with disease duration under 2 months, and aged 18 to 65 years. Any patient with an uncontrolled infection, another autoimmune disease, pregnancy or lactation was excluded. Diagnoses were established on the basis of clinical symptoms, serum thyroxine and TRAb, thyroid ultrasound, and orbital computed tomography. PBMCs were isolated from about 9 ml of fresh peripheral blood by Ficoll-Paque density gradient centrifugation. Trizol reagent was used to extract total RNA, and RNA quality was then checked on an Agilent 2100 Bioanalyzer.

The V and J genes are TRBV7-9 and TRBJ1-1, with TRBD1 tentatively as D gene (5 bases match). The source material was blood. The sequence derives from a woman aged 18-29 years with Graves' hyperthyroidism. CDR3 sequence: CASSPRDLTNTEAFF. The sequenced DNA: TGTGCCAGCAGCCCCCGGGACCTGACGAACACTGAAGCTTTCTTT.